This T cell receptor (beta chain) is from a study of shared clonotypes between healthy human individuals. Using immunoSEQ multiplex PCR, the repertoire was profiled, and TCRdb retains in-frame clones only, with some absent. The sample holds about 2.4 million clones, over 85% seen once. The receptor's source is a man younger than 35 in good health. Some clones in this sample may be carry-over from other donors' samples. Sequences were obtained from naive CD4+ T cells from PBMCs. Described subset: CD45RA+ positively selected.

This chain's CDR3 is CAWSAPASFGETQYF. CDR3 DNA: TGTGCCTGGAGTGCCCCGGCGTCCTTCGGGGAGACCCAGTACTTC. The J gene is TRBJ2-5, the V gene TRBV30; D gene uncertain. CDR3 length: 15 amino acids. The V end was cut by 1 base, the J end by 5 bases, with 17 bases between. From germline, CDR1 is GTSNPN and CDR2 SVGIG (reference sequence).